The 5 T cell receptor beta chains in this list originate from one sample, sequenced in a study of OX40 agonist ivuxolimab in advanced cancers. Clones were read by immunoSEQ multiplex PCR, and TCRdb kept only the in-frame ones, dropping some. The sample carries tens of thousands of clones, 75% to 95% recorded once. Here the sequenced sample was CD4+ or CD8+ T cells sorted from blood, taken in a trial of the OX40 agonist ivuxolimab. Every receptor here comes from an adult with an advanced solid tumor such as melanoma, head and neck, liver or kidney cancer.

The chain combines TRBV19 with TRBJ1-2; 9 nucleotides agree with TRBD1. Trimming at V came to 4 bases and at J to 7 bases, leaving 10 bases not matched to a gene. CDR1 is LNHDA, CDR2 SQIVND, per germline (reference sequence). The CDR3 contains 15 residues. The CDR3: CASSKGTGLGLGYTF. For the CDR3, the DNA is TGTGCCAGTAGTAAGGGGACAGGGTTGGGGCTTGGCTACACCTTC.

The genes are TRBV7-2 and TRBJ2-2; D possibly corresponds to TRBD1 (6 bases). Germline V gene lookup returns CDR1 SGHTA and CDR2 FQGNSA. V was trimmed by 5 bases and J by 5 bases, leaving 9 bases between them. The CDR3 sequence is 13 residues long. The CDR3 sequence is CASSPQGTGELFF. The DNA for the CDR3 is TGTGCCAGCAGCCCGCAGGGGACCGGGGAGCTGTTTTTT.

In this sample, this clone turned up once. The rearrangement links TRBV7-9 to TRBJ2-1; D gene ambiguous. This CDR3 has 14 amino acids. Germline loops: CDR1 SEHNR, CDR2 FQNEAQ (reference sequence). Between the trimmed V and J ends, which lost 2 bases and 4 bases, there was a span of 9 bases. CDR3 loop: CASSLSSDYNEQFF. The DNA of the CDR3 is TGTGCCAGCAGCTTATCAAGCGATTACAATGAGCAGTTCTTC.

Concerning this clone itself: One end of the junction is discordant with germline, which a read error may explain. This chain joins TRBV29-1 and TRBJ1-1; D call uncertain. This CDR3 has 13 residues. CDR1 is SQVTM and CDR2 is ANQGSEA in the germline V gene. CDR3 sequence: CSVEVGMNTEVFF. The CDR3 nucleotides are TGCAGCGTTGAGGTGGGCATGAACACTGAAGTTTTCTTT.

V and J are TRBV27 and TRBJ2-2, with TRBD1 matching 9 bases. V lost 2 bases and J lost 6; bases outside the gene matches: 19. Germline V gene data show CDR1 as MNHEY and CDR2 as SMNVEV (reference sequence). This CDR3 has 20 residues. The CDR3 DNA is TGTGCCAGCAGTTTAACCGGGACAGGGTCTCTTAACCTCGTGGCCGGGGAGCTGTTTTTT. Amino acid sequence: CASSLTGTGSLNLVAGELFF.